Listed below are T cell receptor beta chains from one sample, sequenced in a study of PD-1 blockade in mismatch repair-deficient tumors. Libraries were prepared by immunoSEQ multiplex PCR; TCRdb keeps only in-frame clonotypes and omits some of them. The data contain roughly 84,000 clones, approximately 81% of them singletons. Sequencing used peripheral blood, obtained 12 weeks after starting pembrolizumab. These receptors came from an adult with mismatch repair-deficient cancer. CDR3s include the opening cysteine and the closing phenylalanine or tryptophan. The D gene is left open where the match is weak. A clone size is listed for some rows: how often the clone was seen (once, few, many), or a class if it is expanded.

j_call d_call v_call clone_size cdr3_aa cdr3_nt
TRBJ2-1 TRBD2 TRBV7-3 - CASSPQGLAGVGGEQFF TGTGCCAGCAGCCCACAGGGACTAGCGGGAGTAGGGGGTGAGCAGTTCTTC
TRBJ2-1 - TRBV27 - CASSLSGSSFYNEQFF TGTGCCAGCAGTTTAAGCGGCTCTAGCTTTTACAATGAGCAGTTCTTC
TRBJ2-5 - TRBV30 once CAWSVRREETQYF TGTGCCTGGAGTGTACGCAGGGAAGAGACCCAGTACTTC
TRBJ1-1 - TRBV19 - CASSPTVLNTEAFF TGTGCCAGTAGCCCGACAGTCTTGAACACTGAAGCTTTCTTT
TRBJ1-3 - TRBV18 - CASSPRVGENTIYF TGTGCCAGCTCACCACGTGTTGGCGAAAACACCATATATTTT
TRBJ2-7 - TRBV2 - CASSEAGGNLYEQYF TGTGCCAGCAGTGAGGCGGGCGGGAACCTCTACGAGCAGTACTTC
TRBJ2-7 TRBD1 TRBV7-2 - CASSYGTGSYEQYF TGTGCCAGCAGCTACGGGACAGGCTCCTACGAGCAGTACTTC
TRBJ1-2 TRBD1 TRBV6-1 - CASSLQGVGYGYTF TGTGCCAGCAGCCTTCAGGGGGTAGGGTATGGCTACACCTTC
TRBJ1-5 - TRBV21-1 - CASRYDPSNQPQHF TGTGCCAGCAGATATGACCCGAGCAATCAGCCCCAGCATTTT
TRBJ2-1 - TRBV7-6 - CASSPPIWTYNEQFF TGTGCCAGCAGCCCTCCTATCTGGACCTACAATGAGCAGTTCTTC
TRBJ2-1 TRBD2 TRBV5-1 - CASSLGTSGRVRNEQFF TGCGCCAGCAGCTTGGGGACTAGCGGGAGGGTACGCAATGAGCAGTTCTTC
TRBJ2-2 - TRBV10-3 - CAISEVSSVGSETGELFF TGTGCCATCAGTGAGGTCTCGTCGGTAGGGTCTGAAACCGGGGAGCTGTTTTTT
TRBJ1-4 TRBD1 TRBV5-6 once CASSGGPGQGEKLFF TGTGCCAGCAGCGGCGGACCGGGACAGGGTGAAAAACTGTTTTTT
TRBJ1-1 - TRBV5-1 - CASSSGTQQEAFF TGCGCCAGCAGCTCCGGGACGCAACAAGAAGCTTTCTTT
TRBJ2-2 - TRBV19 - CASKVVNTGELFF TGTGCCAGTAAGGTAGTGAACACCGGGGAGCTGTTTTTT
TRBJ1-1 - TRBV4-1 - CASSGGATEAFF TGCGCCAGCAGTGGGGGGGCAACTGAAGCTTTCTTT
TRBJ1-3 - TRBV15 - CATSRALSSGNTIYF TGTGCCACCAGCAGGGCACTGAGCTCTGGAAACACCATATATTTT
TRBJ2-3 - TRBV5-1 - CASSLGQVVITDTQYF TGCGCCAGCAGCTTGGGACAGGTAGTAATAACAGATACGCAGTATTTT
TRBJ2-1 TRBD1 TRBV11-2 few CASSTPGQGTYNEQFF TGTGCCAGCAGTACTCCGGGACAGGGGACCTACAATGAGCAGTTCTTC
TRBJ2-3 - TRBV5-1 few CASSMSGTDTQYF TGCGCCAGCAGCATGTCGGGCACAGATACGCAGTATTTT
TRBJ2-3 - TRBV6-6 - CASSYEVDTQYF TGTGCCAGCAGTTATGAGGTGGATACGCAGTATTTT
TRBJ2-3 - TRBV11-1 - CASSPEVQTGTDTQYF TGTGCCAGCAGCCCTGAGGTGCAGACAGGCACAGATACGCAGTATTTT
TRBJ2-1 - TRBV5-4 - CASSLVDPLDNEQFF TGTGCCAGCAGCTTGGTGGATCCACTTGACAATGAGCAGTTCTTC
TRBJ2-6 TRBD1 TRBV27 - CASTTTGFGANVLTF TGTGCCAGCACCACGACAGGGTTCGGGGCCAACGTCCTGACTTTC
TRBJ1-5 TRBD1 TRBV27 - CASRPTGEGYSNQPQHF TGTGCCAGCAGACCAACAGGGGAAGGGTATAGCAATCAGCCCCAGCATTTT
TRBJ2-1 TRBD2 TRBV7-2 - CASSFERTSGYNEQFF TGTGCCAGCAGCTTCGAGAGGACTAGCGGGTACAATGAGCAGTTCTTC
TRBJ2-1 TRBD1 TRBV5-6 - CASRGRTGGNTYNEQFF TGTGCCAGCAGGGGTCGGACAGGGGGCAACACCTACAATGAGCAGTTCTTC
TRBJ2-1 - TRBV4-1 once CASSQDLYNEQFF TGCGCCAGCAGCCAAGACTTATACAATGAGCAGTTCTTC
TRBJ1-2 TRBD1 TRBV9 - CASSVGTGLGGYTF TGTGCCAGCAGCGTGGGGACAGGGCTTGGAGGCTACACCTTC
TRBJ2-1 - TRBV7-8 - CASRPGNNEQFF TGTGCCAGCAGACCCGGGAACAATGAGCAGTTCTTC
TRBJ1-2 - TRBV7-8 - CASSFGGEDYGYTF TGTGCCAGCAGCTTTGGAGGGGAGGACTATGGCTACACCTTC
TRBJ1-1 - TRBV12-5 - CASGFWGEGTEAFF TGTGCTAGTGGTTTCTGGGGGGAGGGCACTGAAGCTTTCTTT
TRBJ1-1 - TRBV10-3 - CAISGDVRTEAFF TGTGCCATCAGTGGGGATGTACGGACTGAAGCTTTCTTT
TRBJ2-5 TRBD2 TRBV7-9 - CASSLAGLEETQYF TGTGCCAGCAGTTTAGCTGGACTAGAGGAGACCCAGTACTTC
TRBJ1-1 - TRBV14 - CASSPRGGVGEAFF TGTGCCAGCAGCCCCCGTGGTGGGGTGGGTGAAGCTTTCTTT
TRBJ2-2 - TRBV18 - CASSPLDRGELFF TGTGCCAGCTCACCACTAGACCGCGGGGAGCTGTTTTTT
TRBJ2-7 - TRBV11-2 - CASSLGEGGPQYF TGTGCCAGCAGCTTAGGTGAGGGGGGGCCGCAGTACTTC
TRBJ1-4 - TRBV18 - CASSTTLGGEKLFF TGTGCCAGCTCGACGACCTTAGGCGGTGAAAAACTGTTTTTT
TRBJ2-7 - TRBV5-8 - CASSFQAGDEQYF TGTGCCAGCAGCTTTCAGGCAGGGGACGAGCAGTACTTC
TRBJ2-1 TRBD2 TRBV6-6 - CASTGSGSGWNEQFF TGTGCCAGCACTGGGAGCGGGAGCGGGTGGAATGAGCAGTTCTTC
TRBJ2-1 - TRBV18 - CASSPVGSGNEQFF TGTGCCAGCTCACCAGTCGGGAGCGGCAATGAGCAGTTCTTC
TRBJ1-4 - TRBV30 - CAWTEYQEGKLFF TGTGCCTGGACTGAGTATCAGGAGGGAAAACTGTTTTTT
TRBJ2-1 - TRBV11-2 - CASSPLPLNEQFF TGTGCCAGCAGCCCCCTCCCACTCAATGAGCAGTTCTTC
TRBJ2-1 - TRBV5-5 once CASSWVGNNEQFF TGTGCCAGCAGCTGGGTGGGGAACAATGAGCAGTTCTTC
TRBJ2-7 - TRBV4-1 - CASSQEERLNEQYF TGCGCCAGCAGCCAAGAGGAACGTCTCAACGAGCAGTACTTC
TRBJ2-7 - TRBV7-6 - CASSFGAVRSYEQYF TGTGCCAGCAGCTTCGGGGCCGTTCGCTCCTACGAGCAGTACTTC